The 4 T cell receptor beta chains presented below share a single source sample, sequenced in a study of early stage breast cancer tumors. The protocol was immunoSEQ multiplex PCR, while the TCRdb copy is restricted to in-frame clones and leaves out a portion. The table includes 4,800 or so clones, 65% to 75% detected once. Sequencing was performed on normal breast tissue next to the tumor. The receptors here all came from a person in their sixties or seventies with breast cancer.

The chain couples TRBV9 to TRBJ2-2, with TRBD1 matching over 7 bases. The CDR3 contains 17 residues. With 3 bases clipped from V and 0 bases from J, the junction kept 8 bases outside the gene matches. From germline, CDR1 is SGDLS and CDR2 YYNGEE. This CDR3 is CASSDKRQGTNTGELFF. The CDR3 bases are TGTGCCAGCAGCGACAAAAGACAGGGCACGAACACCGGGGAGCTGTTTTTT.

The chain couples TRBV5-4 to TRBJ2-3; D gene ambiguous. CDR1 is SGHNT, CDR2 YYREEE, per germline (reference sequence). V dropped 4 bases and J dropped 6 bases, with 9 bases sitting between them. The CDR3 spans 12 residues. The CDR3 coding sequence is TGTGCCAGCAGCCCACGTCGGGATACGCAGTATTTT. It yields the protein CASSPRRDTQYF. The full variable domain, completed using reference TRBV5-4 and TRBJ2-3, is ETGVTQSPTHLIKTRGQQVTLRCSSQSGHNTVSWYQQALGQGPQFIFQYYREEENGRGNFPPRFSGLQFPNYSSELNVNALELDDSALYLCASSPRRDTQYFGPGTRLTVL.

The chain carries TRBV6-4 and TRBJ1-2; 9 bases agree with TRBD1. Germline V gene data show CDR1 as MRHNA and CDR2 as SNTAGT. The CDR3 has 15 residues. V shed 4 bases and J 7 bases; nucleotides not matched to a gene: 10. The CDR3 region has the DNA TGTGCCAGCAGTGCCACCGGGACAGGGATTAGTGGCTACACCTTC. It translates to CASSATGTGISGYTF.

The chain employs TRBV28 and TRBJ1-5, with a possible D match to TRBD1 (6 bases). V dropped 5 bases and J dropped 2 bases, with 10 bases sitting between them. CDR1 is MDHEN and CDR2 is SYDVKM in the germline V gene. This CDR3 is built from 14 residues. The CDR3 loop is CASSRGGGNQPQHF. CDR3 in DNA: TGTGCCAGCAGTCGGGGGGGCGGCAATCAGCCCCAGCATTTT. Supplemented by reference TRBV28 and TRBJ1-5, the full variable domain reads DVKVTQSSRYLVKRTGEKVFLECVQDMDHENMFWYRQDPGLGLRLIYFSYDVKMKEKGDIPEGYSVSREKKERFSLILESASTNQTSMYLCASSRGGGNQPQHFGDGTRLSIL.